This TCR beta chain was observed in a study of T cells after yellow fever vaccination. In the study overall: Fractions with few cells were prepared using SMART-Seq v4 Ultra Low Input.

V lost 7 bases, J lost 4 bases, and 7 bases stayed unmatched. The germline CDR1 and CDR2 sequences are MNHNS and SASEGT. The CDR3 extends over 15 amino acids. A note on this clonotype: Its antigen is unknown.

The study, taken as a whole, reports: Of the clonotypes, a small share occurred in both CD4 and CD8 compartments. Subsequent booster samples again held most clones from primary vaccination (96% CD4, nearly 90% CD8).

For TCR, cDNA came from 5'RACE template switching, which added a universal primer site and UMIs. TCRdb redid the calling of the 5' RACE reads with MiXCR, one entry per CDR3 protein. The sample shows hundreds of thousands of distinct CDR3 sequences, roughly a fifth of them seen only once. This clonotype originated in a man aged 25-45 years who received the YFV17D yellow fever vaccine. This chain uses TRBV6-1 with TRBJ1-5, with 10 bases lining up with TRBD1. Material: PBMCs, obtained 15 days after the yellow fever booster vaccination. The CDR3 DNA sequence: TGTGCCAGCAAAGACAGGGGGCTTAATAATCAGCCCCAGCATTTT. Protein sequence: CASKDRGLNNQPQHF.